This T cell receptor (beta chain) was documented in a study of tumor-infiltrating lymphocytes in localized non-small cell lung cancer. Background on the study: The cohort mixed smokers and never-smokers, several histologies, and some post-neoadjuvant-chemotherapy samples. From each patient, both tumor and uninvolved lung, non-adjacent to tumor, were sampled. Study conclusions and caveats: IM1 and IM2 tumors showed no difference in T-cell fraction.

Germline CDR1 MNHNS, CDR2 SASEGT. This CDR3 spans 15 amino acids. Trimming took off 0 bases at V and 1 base at J, with 9 bases between the two ends. Assay used: immunoSEQ multiplex PCR; TCRdb lists only in-frame clones, some missing. This sample has 7,000 or so clones, with about 70% found just once. About this clone: Antigen specificity is unknown.

This chain connects TRBV6-1 to TRBJ2-5; D perhaps matches TRBD2 (7 bases). The sequenced material came from uninvolved lung tissue not adjacent to the tumor. The sequence came from a human donor with non-small cell lung cancer. CDR3 sequence (DNA): TGTGCCAGCAGTGAAGCGGGAGGGGGCCAAGAGACCCAGTACTTC. This codes for CASSEAGGGQETQYF.